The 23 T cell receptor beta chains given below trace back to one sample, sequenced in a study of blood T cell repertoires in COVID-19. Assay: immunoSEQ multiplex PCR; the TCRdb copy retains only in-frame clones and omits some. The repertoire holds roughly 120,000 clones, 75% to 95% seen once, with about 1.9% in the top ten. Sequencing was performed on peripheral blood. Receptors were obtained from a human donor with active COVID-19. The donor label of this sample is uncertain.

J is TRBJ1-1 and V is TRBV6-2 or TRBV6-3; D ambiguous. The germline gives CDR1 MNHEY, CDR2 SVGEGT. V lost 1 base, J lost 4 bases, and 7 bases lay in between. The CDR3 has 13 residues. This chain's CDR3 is CASSYYGSTEAFF. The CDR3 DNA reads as TGTGCCAGCAGTTACTATGGGAGCACTGAAGCTTTCTTT.

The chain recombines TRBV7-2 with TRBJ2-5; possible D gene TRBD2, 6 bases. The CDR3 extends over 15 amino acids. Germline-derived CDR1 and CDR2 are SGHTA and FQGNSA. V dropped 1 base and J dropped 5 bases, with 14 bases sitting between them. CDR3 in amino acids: CASSLGGGNWETQYF. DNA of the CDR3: TGTGCCAGCAGCTTAGGGGGCGGGAATTGGGAGACCCAGTACTTC.

The CDR3 loop reads CASGPFAGGETQYF. The CDR3, as DNA: TGTGCCAGCGGCCCCTTTGCTGGGGGGGAGACCCAGTACTTC. The J gene is TRBJ2-5, the V gene TRBV7-8; maybe TRBD2 (6 bases). The V end lost 8 bases, the J end lost 5 bases, and 18 bases lay between the germline ends. The CDR3 covers 14 residues. Germline-derived CDR1 and CDR2 are SGHVS and FQNEAQ.

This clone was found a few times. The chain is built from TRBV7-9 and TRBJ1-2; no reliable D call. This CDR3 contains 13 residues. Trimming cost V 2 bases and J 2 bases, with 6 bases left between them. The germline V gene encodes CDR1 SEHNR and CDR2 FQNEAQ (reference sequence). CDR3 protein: CASSLLENYGYTF. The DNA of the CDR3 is TGTGCCAGCAGCTTACTAGAGAACTATGGCTACACCTTC.

CDR3 region: CASSRDRHTYEQYF. In DNA form, the CDR3 reads TGTGCCAGCAGCAGGGACAGGCATACCTACGAGCAGTACTTC. The chain couples TRBV5-4 to TRBJ2-7; TRBD1 agrees at 8 bases. The V segment lost 4 bases and the J segment 2 bases; nucleotides outside the gene matches: 5. The germline V gene has CDR1 SGHNT and CDR2 YYREEE (reference sequence). The length of the CDR3 is 14 residues.

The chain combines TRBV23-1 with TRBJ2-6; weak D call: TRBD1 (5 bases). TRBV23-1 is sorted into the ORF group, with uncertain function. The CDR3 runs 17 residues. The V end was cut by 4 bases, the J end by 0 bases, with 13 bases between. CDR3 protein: CASSRQYLCSGANVLTF. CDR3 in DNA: TGCGCCAGCAGTCGACAGTACCTCTGCTCTGGGGCCAACGTCCTGACTTTC.

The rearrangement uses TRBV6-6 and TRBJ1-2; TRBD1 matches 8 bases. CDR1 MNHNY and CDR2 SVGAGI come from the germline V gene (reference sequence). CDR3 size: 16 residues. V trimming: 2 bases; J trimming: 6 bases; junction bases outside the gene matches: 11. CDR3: CASSYITGGVRDGYTF. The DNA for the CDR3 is TGTGCCAGCAGTTACATTACAGGGGGTGTGAGAGATGGCTACACCTTC.

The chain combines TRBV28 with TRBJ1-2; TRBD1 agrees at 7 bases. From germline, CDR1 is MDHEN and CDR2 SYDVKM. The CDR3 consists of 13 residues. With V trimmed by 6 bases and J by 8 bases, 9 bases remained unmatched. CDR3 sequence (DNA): TGTGCCAGCAGCCTTACACAGGGGTCGGGCTACACCTTC. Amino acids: CASSLTQGSGYTF.

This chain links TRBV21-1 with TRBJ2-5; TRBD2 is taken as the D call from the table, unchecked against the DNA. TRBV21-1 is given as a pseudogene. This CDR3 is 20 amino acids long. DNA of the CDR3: TGTGCCAGCAGCAACCTAGACCCCACGGCCGTTAGAGGGCTAAAAGAGACCCAGTACTTC. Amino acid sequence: CASSNLDPTAVRGLKETQYF.

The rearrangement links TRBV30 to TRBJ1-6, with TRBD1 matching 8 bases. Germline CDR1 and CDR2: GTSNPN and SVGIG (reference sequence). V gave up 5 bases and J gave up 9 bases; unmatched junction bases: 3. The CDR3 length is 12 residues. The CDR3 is CAWETGASPLHF. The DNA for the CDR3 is TGTGCCTGGGAGACAGGGGCTTCACCCCTCCACTTT.

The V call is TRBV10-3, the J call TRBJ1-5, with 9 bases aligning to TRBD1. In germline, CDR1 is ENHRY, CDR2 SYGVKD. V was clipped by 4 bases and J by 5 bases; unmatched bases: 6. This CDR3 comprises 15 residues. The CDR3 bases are TGTGCCATCAGTGGCACAGGGGGCGCGGATCAGCCCCAGCATTTT. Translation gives CAISGTGGADQPQHF.

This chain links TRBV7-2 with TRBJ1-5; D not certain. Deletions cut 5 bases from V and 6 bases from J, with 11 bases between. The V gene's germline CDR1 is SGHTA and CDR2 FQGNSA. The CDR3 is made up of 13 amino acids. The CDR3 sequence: CASSREGGQPQHF. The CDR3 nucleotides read TGTGCCAGCAGCCGGGAGGGCGGTCAGCCCCAGCATTTT.

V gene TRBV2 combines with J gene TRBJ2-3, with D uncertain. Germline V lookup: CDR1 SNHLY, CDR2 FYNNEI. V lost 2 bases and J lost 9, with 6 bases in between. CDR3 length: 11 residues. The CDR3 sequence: CASSELATQYF. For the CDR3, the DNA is TGTGCCAGCAGTGAACTGGCCACGCAGTATTTT.

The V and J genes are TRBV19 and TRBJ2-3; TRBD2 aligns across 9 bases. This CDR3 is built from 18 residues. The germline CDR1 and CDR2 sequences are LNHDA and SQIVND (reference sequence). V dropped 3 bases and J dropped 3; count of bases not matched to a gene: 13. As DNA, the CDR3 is TGTGCCAGTAGTATGCCCATTGACCTTAGCGGGGGAACAGATACGCAGTATTTT. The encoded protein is CASSMPIDLSGGTDTQYF.

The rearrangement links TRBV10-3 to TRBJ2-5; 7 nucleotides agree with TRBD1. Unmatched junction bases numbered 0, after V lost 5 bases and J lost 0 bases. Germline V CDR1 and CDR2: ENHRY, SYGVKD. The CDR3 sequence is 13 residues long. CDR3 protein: CAISQGDQETQYF. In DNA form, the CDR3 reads TGTGCCATCAGTCAGGGGGACCAAGAGACCCAGTACTTC.

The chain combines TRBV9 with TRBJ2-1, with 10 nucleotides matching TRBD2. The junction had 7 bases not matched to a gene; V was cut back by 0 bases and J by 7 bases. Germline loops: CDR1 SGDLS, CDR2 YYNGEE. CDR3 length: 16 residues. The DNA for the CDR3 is TGTGCCAGCAGCGTAGGCGCGAGCGGGGGGGCGAATGAGCAGTTCTTC. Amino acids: CASSVGASGGANEQFF.

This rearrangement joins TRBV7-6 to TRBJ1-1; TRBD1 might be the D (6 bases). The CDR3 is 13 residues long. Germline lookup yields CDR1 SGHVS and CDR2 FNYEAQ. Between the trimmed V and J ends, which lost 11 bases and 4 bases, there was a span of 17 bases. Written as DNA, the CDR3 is TGTGCCTCCTCCAACAGGGCGGGCACTGAAGCTTTCTTT. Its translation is CASSNRAGTEAFF.

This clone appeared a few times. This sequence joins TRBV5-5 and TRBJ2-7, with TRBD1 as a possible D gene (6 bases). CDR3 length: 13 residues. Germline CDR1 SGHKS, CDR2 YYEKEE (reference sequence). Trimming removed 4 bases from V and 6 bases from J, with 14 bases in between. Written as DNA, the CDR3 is TGTGCCAGCAGCCGCACAGGGTCCATCGAGCAGTACTTC. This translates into CASSRTGSIEQYF.

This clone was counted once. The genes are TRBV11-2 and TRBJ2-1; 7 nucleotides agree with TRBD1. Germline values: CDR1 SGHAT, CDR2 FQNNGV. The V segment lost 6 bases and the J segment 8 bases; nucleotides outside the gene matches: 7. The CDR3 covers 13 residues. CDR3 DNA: TGTGCCAGCAGACCAACAGGGGATCATGAGCAGTTCTTC. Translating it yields CASRPTGDHEQFF. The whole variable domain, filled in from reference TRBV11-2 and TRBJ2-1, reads EAGVAQSPRYKIIEKRQSVAFWCNPISGHATLYWYQQILGQGPKLLIQFQNNGVVDDSQLPKDRFSAERLKGVDSTLKIQPAKLEDSAVYLCASRPTGDHEQFFGPGTRLTVL.

The CDR3: CASSRGVLDTQYF. CDR3 nucleotide sequence: TGTGCCAGCAGCCGGGGGGTTTTGGATACGCAGTATTTT. The V and J genes are TRBV14 and TRBJ2-3; TRBD2 is a possible D gene (6 bases). The CDR3 covers 13 residues. Germline V gene sequence: CDR1 SGHDN, CDR2 FVKESK. V lost 4 bases, J lost 6 bases, and 11 bases lay in between. Supplemented by reference TRBV14 and TRBJ2-3, the full variable domain reads EAGVTQFPSHSVIEKGQTVTLRCDPISGHDNLYWYRRVMGKEIKFLLHFVKESKQDESGMPNNRFLAERTGGTYSTLKVQPAELEDSGVYFCASSRGVLDTQYFGPGTRLTVL.

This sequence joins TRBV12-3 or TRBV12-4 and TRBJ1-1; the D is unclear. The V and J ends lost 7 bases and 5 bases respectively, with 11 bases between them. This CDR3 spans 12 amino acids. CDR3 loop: CASTPGWTEAFF. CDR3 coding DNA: TGTGCCAGCACTCCCGGGTGGACTGAAGCTTTCTTT.

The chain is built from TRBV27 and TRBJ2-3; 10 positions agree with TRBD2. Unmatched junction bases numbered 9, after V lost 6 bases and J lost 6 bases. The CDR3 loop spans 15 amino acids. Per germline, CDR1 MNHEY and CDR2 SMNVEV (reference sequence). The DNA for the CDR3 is TGTGCCAGCAGCGGTAGCGGGGGGCCGGTGGATACGCAGTATTTT. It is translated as CASSGSGGPVDTQYF.

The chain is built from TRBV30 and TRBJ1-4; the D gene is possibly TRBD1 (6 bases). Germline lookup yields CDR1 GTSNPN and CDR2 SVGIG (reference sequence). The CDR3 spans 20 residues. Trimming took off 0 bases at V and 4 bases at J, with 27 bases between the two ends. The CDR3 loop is CAWSVLPRGEDPRGNEKLFF. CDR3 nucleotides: TGTGCCTGGAGTGTACTCCCCCGGGGGGAGGACCCCAGGGGTAATGAAAAACTGTTTTTT.